These 29 T cell receptor beta chains were sequenced from one sample in a study of CD8+ T cells in alopecia areata. Treatment given: oral pan-JAK inhibitor, 5-10 mg twice daily. Isolated RNA was reverse transcribed into cDNA used as the sequencing template. Sequenced by immunoSEQ multiplex PCR; TCRdb stores in-frame clones only, minus some. The profile shows 210,000 or so clones, approximately 72% of them singletons. The sample consisted of CD4+ T cells sorted from blood, taken at week 44, from a patient treated with tofacitinib. The source is a human donor with alopecia areata.

This clone appeared many times. The rearrangement links TRBV19 to TRBJ2-4; D may correspond to TRBD1 or TRBD2 (5 bases each). The germline CDR1 and CDR2 sequences are LNHDA and SQIVND (reference sequence). Trimming left V 11 bases short and J 8 bases short, with 16 bases between. The length of the CDR3 is 12 residues. This CDR3 is CAEDGDAHIQYF. DNA of the CDR3: TGTGCCGAGGACGGGGACGCACACATTCAGTACTTC.

This clone was seen a few times. The rearrangement links TRBV5-1 to TRBJ2-2; D not resolved. The V gene's germline CDR1 is SGHRS and CDR2 YFSETQ. Trimming stripped 4 bases from V and 0 bases from J, with 16 bases between. This CDR3 comprises 17 residues. CDR3 in DNA: TGCGCCAGCAGCCCTGGCCATAGGGATGCGAACACCGGGGAGCTGTTTTTT. Translated: CASSPGHRDANTGELFF.

J is TRBJ2-7 and V is TRBV7-2; either TRBD1 or TRBD2 may supply D (5 bases each). CDR1 SGHTA and CDR2 FQGNSA come from the germline V gene. V lost 7 bases and J 0 bases, leaving 16 bases between the germline ends. This CDR3 has 15 residues. CDR3 nucleotide sequence: TGTGCCAGCACCCAGGATGGGGGAAGCTCCTACGAGCAGTACTTC. Translating it yields CASTQDGGSSYEQYF. The entire variable domain, with the rest obtained from reference TRBV7-2 and TRBJ2-7, is as follows: GAGVSQSPSNKVTEKGKDVELRCDPISGHTALYWYRQSLGQGLEFLIYFQGNSAPDKSGLPSDRFSAERTGGSVSTLTIQRTQQEDSAVYLCASTQDGGSSYEQYFGPGTRLTVT.

This clone was counted only a few times. The V call is TRBV7-3, the J call TRBJ2-1; D gene unclear. The CDR3 is 13 residues long. Per germline, CDR1 SGHTA and CDR2 FQGTGA. Trimming left V 1 base short and J 4 bases short, with 5 bases between. CDR3 residues: CASSLNQYNEQFF. The CDR3 DNA is TGTGCCAGCAGCTTAAACCAATACAATGAGCAGTTCTTC.

A word on this clone: The sample holds other DNA sequences that translate to the same CDR3. The chain uses TRBV7-2 and TRBJ1-5; D remains unclear. V was shortened by 3 bases and J by 2 bases, with 5 bases between the two germline ends. The CDR3 is made up of 13 amino acids. Germline values: CDR1 SGHTA, CDR2 FQGNSA. The CDR3, as DNA: TGTGCCAGCAGCTTGTCAGGCAATCAGCCCCAGCATTTT. Translated, it gives CASSLSGNQPQHF.

This chain connects TRBV11-2 to TRBJ1-1; a weak D match, TRBD1 (6 bases). V lost 1 base and J lost 7, with 13 bases in between. This CDR3 region has 14 residues. Germline CDR1 SGHAT, CDR2 FQNNGV. The CDR3 sequence: CASSLGWGASEAFF. In DNA, the CDR3 is TGTGCCAGCAGCTTAGGATGGGGGGCCAGTGAAGCTTTCTTT.

The chain is built from TRBV7-9 and TRBJ2-3; 8 bases agree with TRBD2. This CDR3 spans 14 amino acids. The V and J ends lost 6 bases and 0 bases, in that order; junction bases with no gene match: 2. Germline V gene data show CDR1 as SEHNR and CDR2 as FQNEAQ (reference sequence). CDR3 nucleotide sequence: TGTGCCAGCAGTACTAGCGGAAGCACAGATACGCAGTATTTT. Its translation is CASSTSGSTDTQYF.

The chain employs TRBV29-1 and TRBJ1-2, with D unclear. The CDR3 runs to 14 residues. Trimming removed 3 bases from V and 0 bases from J, with 11 bases in between. Germline V gene data show CDR1 as SQVTM and CDR2 as ANQGSEA. The CDR3 loop is CSVDRRESNYGYTF. DNA of the CDR3: TGCAGCGTTGATAGAAGGGAGTCTAACTATGGCTACACCTTC.

This sequence joins TRBV12-5 and TRBJ2-3; no clear D gene. CDR3 length equals 17 residues. The V gene's germline CDR1 is LGHNT and CDR2 FRNRAP. The V end was cut by 6 bases, the J end by 1 base, with 20 bases between. CDR3 amino acids: CASGRRVGIDGTDTQYF. In nucleotides, the CDR3 is TGTGCTAGTGGGCGCCGAGTGGGGATCGATGGCACAGATACGCAGTATTTT.

This chain joins TRBV28 and TRBJ1-2, with D perhaps TRBD1 (5 bases). V was pared by 6 bases and J by 2 bases, with 13 bases between. The CDR3 has 14 residues. Germline V gene sequence: CDR1 MDHEN, CDR2 SYDVKM. The CDR3 loop reads CASSRTGSNYGYTF. The CDR3 DNA sequence: TGTGCCAGCAGCCGTACAGGTTCGAACTATGGCTACACCTTC.

In its sample, this clone was seen a few times. The rearrangement uses TRBV27 and TRBJ2-2; no definite D call. Germline values: CDR1 MNHEY, CDR2 SMNVEV (reference sequence). V lost 5 bases to trimming and J lost 9 bases, with 16 bases between them. This CDR3 has 14 amino acids. The CDR3 DNA sequence: TGTGCCAGCAGTGATACGACGTGGCGCCGGGAGCTGTTTTTT. It is translated as CASSDTTWRRELFF.

The rearrangement uses TRBV6-5 and TRBJ1-5; 7 bases are shared with TRBD1. Germline lookup yields CDR1 MNHEY and CDR2 SVGAGI. There are 13 residues in the CDR3. The J segment lost 5 bases and the V segment lost 8 bases, leaving 6 bases of the junction unmatched. DNA of the CDR3: TGTGCCAGCGCACTCACAGGGGATCAGCCCCAGCATTTT. It encodes CASALTGDQPQHF.

V usage is TRBV4-1 and J usage is TRBJ2-6, with D perhaps TRBD1 (6 bases). Trimming removed 3 bases at V and 0 bases at J, with 9 bases between. The CDR3 contains 16 residues. Germline V gene data show CDR1 as MGHRA and CDR2 as YSYEKL. As DNA, the CDR3 is TGCGCCAGCAGCCATTTACAGGGCTCTGGGGCCAACGTCCTGACTTTC. Its translation: CASSHLQGSGANVLTF.

CDR3 in DNA: TGCGCCAGCAGCCAAGCATCGACAGGGAACTATGGCTACACCTTC. The encoded protein is CASSQASTGNYGYTF. This chain uses TRBV4-3 with TRBJ1-2; the match to TRBD1 covers 7 bases. The junction had 4 bases not matched to a gene; V was cut back by 1 base and J by 2 bases. This CDR3 contains 15 residues. CDR1 LGHNA and CDR2 YSLEER come from the germline V gene.

This clone has just a few counts. The chain uses TRBV5-1 and TRBJ2-3; D is perhaps TRBD1 (5 bases). The V gene lost 0 bases and the J gene lost 6 bases, with 14 bases spanning the gap. Germline CDR1 reads SGHRS; CDR2 reads YFSETQ. This CDR3 region has 15 residues. The CDR3 DNA is TGCGCCAGCAGCTTGGACGGCAGGGCCCTTGATACGCAGTATTTT. This codes for CASSLDGRALDTQYF.

This clone occurred a few times. CDR3 region: CASSLVGLSGANVLTF. Here the CDR3 DNA reads TGTGCCAGCAGCTTAGTGGGCCTCTCTGGGGCCAACGTCCTGACTTTC. The chain combines TRBV7-9 with TRBJ2-6; no reliable D call. Germline V gene data show CDR1 as SEHNR and CDR2 as FQNEAQ (reference sequence). This CDR3 is built from 16 residues. The germline V and J ends were trimmed by 1 base and 0 bases, with 7 bases remaining between them.

The rearrangement joins TRBV2 to TRBJ2-4; D perhaps matches TRBD2 (5 bases). This CDR3 contains 15 residues. CDR1 SNHLY and CDR2 FYNNEI come from the germline V gene. With 4 bases removed from V and 1 base from J, the gap between germline ends came to 11 bases. Here the CDR3 DNA reads TGTGCCAGCAGTGCACGGGGAGAGGCCAAAAACATTCAGTACTTC. It encodes CASSARGEAKNIQYF. Supplemented by reference TRBV2 and TRBJ2-4, the full variable domain reads EPEVTQTPSHQVTQMGQEVILRCVPISNHLYFYWYRQILGQKVEFLVSFYNNEISEKSEIFDDQFSVERPDGSNFTLKIRSTKLEDSAMYFCASSARGEAKNIQYFGAGTRLSVL.

CDR3 residues: CASSHSSPGIYGYTF. Here the CDR3 DNA reads TGTGCCAGCAGCCATTCCAGTCCAGGGATTTATGGCTACACCTTC. V gene TRBV5-6 combines with J gene TRBJ1-2; D may be TRBD1 (5 bases). The CDR3 has 15 amino acids. Deletions cut 4 bases from V and 5 bases from J, with 18 bases between. Per germline, CDR1 SGHDT and CDR2 YYEEEE.

The rearrangement joins TRBV9 to TRBJ1-2; D is ambiguous. The CDR3 consists of 14 residues. Germline loops: CDR1 SGDLS, CDR2 YYNGEE. V was shortened by 0 bases and J by 2 bases, with 8 bases between the two germline ends. The CDR3 reads CASSVEPENYGYTF. In nucleotides, the CDR3 is TGTGCCAGCAGCGTAGAACCAGAGAACTATGGCTACACCTTC.

This chain uses TRBV18 with TRBJ1-1; TRBD1 aligns across 7 bases. Trimming removed 6 bases from V and 3 bases from J; junction bases left unmatched: 4. The length of the CDR3 is 13 residues. Germline CDR1 is KGHSH and CDR2 is LQKENI. The CDR3 loop reads CASSQDRDTEAFF. The CDR3 coding sequence is TGTGCCAGCTCCCAAGACAGGGACACTGAAGCTTTCTTT.

This chain links TRBV30 with TRBJ2-1, with TRBD1 identical over 8 bases. The CDR3 length is 16 residues. Per germline, CDR1 GTSNPN and CDR2 SVGIG (reference sequence). Unmatched junction bases numbered 9, after V lost 0 bases and J lost 5 bases. The CDR3 reads CAWSVLAGGANNEQFF. The CDR3 DNA is TGTGCCTGGAGTGTACTGGCAGGGGGCGCGAACAATGAGCAGTTCTTC.

CDR3 residues: CAWRASNRVYNEQFF. The CDR3 DNA reads as TGTGCCTGGAGGGCGAGCAATAGAGTCTACAATGAGCAGTTCTTC. The V and J genes are TRBV30 and TRBJ2-1; D gene uncertain. The CDR3 runs 15 residues. The germline V gene encodes CDR1 GTSNPN and CDR2 SVGIG (reference sequence). The germline V and J ends were trimmed by 3 bases and 3 bases, with 15 bases remaining between them.

The chain recombines TRBV11-2 with TRBJ1-4, with D perhaps TRBD1 (5 bases). This CDR3 has 15 amino acids. V lost 3 bases and J lost 7, with 15 bases in between. Germline V lookup: CDR1 SGHAT, CDR2 FQNNGV. The CDR3 reads CASSFFRDAREKLFF. The CDR3 DNA sequence: TGTGCCAGCAGCTTCTTCAGGGACGCACGTGAAAAACTGTTTTTT.

The V gene is TRBV6-5, the J gene TRBJ2-5; TRBD1 is a possible D gene (5 bases). Trimming took 4 bases from V and 4 from J, leaving 13 bases between them. The V gene's germline CDR1 is MNHEY and CDR2 SVGAGI. The CDR3 is 14 amino acids. CDR3 nucleotide sequence: TGTGCCAGCAGTTCCCCCAGGGTAACAGAGACCCAGTACTTC. Its protein product is CASSSPRVTETQYF.

The chain links TRBV29-1 to TRBJ1-1; no definite D call. V was clipped by 4 bases and J by 4 bases, with 10 bases between them. The CDR3 loop spans 12 amino acids. Germline CDR1 and CDR2: SQVTM and ANQGSEA. The CDR3 protein is CSVADKGTEAFF. In DNA, the CDR3 is TGCAGCGTTGCAGACAAAGGCACTGAAGCTTTCTTT.

V usage is TRBV30 and J usage is TRBJ2-3; no clear D gene. V lost 3 bases, J lost 5 bases, and 12 bases lay in between. This CDR3 has 13 residues. Germline V gives CDR1 GTSNPN, CDR2 SVGIG (reference sequence). The chain's CDR3 is CAWRAFGRDTQYF. The CDR3, as DNA: TGTGCCTGGAGGGCTTTCGGGCGAGATACGCAGTATTTT.

The rearrangement joins TRBV15 to TRBJ2-1; 7 positions match TRBD1. With 5 bases clipped from V and 12 bases from J, the junction kept 4 bases outside the gene matches. The CDR3 loop spans 11 amino acids. CDR1 and CDR2 (germline): LNHNV, YYDKDF (reference sequence). CDR3 in amino acids: CATSGTARQFF. The CDR3 bases are TGTGCCACCAGCGGGACAGCAAGGCAGTTCTTC.

The chain couples TRBV6-1 to TRBJ1-1; TRBD1 matches at 8 bases. The CDR3 has 13 amino acids. The germline V gene encodes CDR1 MNHNS and CDR2 SASEGT. The junction had 3 bases not matched to a gene; V was cut back by 5 bases and J by 4 bases. CDR3 bases: TGTGCCAGCAGTCCCAGGGGGCCCACTGAAGCTTTCTTT. This codes for CASSPRGPTEAFF.

This clone appeared a few times. V and J are TRBV2 and TRBJ2-2, with 9 bases lining up with TRBD2. This CDR3 has 15 residues. The J segment lost 10 bases and the V segment lost 6 bases, leaving 12 bases of the junction unmatched. Germline CDR1 SNHLY, CDR2 FYNNEI. The CDR3 is CASRTASGITPELFF. The CDR3 DNA reads as TGTGCCAGCAGGACGGCTAGCGGGATCACTCCGGAGCTGTTTTTT.